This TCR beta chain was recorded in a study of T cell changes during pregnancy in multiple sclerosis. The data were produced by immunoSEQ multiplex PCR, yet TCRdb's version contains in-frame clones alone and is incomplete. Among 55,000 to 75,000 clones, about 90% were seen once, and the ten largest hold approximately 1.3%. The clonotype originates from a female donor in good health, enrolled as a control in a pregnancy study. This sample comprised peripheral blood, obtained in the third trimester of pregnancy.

The CDR3 spells CATAHRGSDIQYF. Written as DNA, the CDR3 is TGTGCCACCGCCCACAGGGGATCGGACATTCAGTACTTC. The V call is TRBV15, the J call TRBJ2-4, with 7 positions matching TRBD1. Losses at the gene ends were 8 bases for V and 8 bases for J; bases not matched to a gene: 9. In germline, CDR1 is LNHNV, CDR2 YYDKDF (reference sequence). This CDR3 region has 13 residues.